One T cell receptor (beta chain) is described in this entry. This clonotype came up a few times. Its recognized antigen is unknown. No base qualities exist here, and no much larger clone lies one base off it. The junction shows trimming of 7 bases on V and 4 bases on J, plus 17 bases between the germline ends. Counted from cysteine to phenylalanine, this CDR3 has 13 amino acids. The only DNA kept is the CDR3, 39 bases in frame from the first base. The germline V gene provides CDR1 SQVTM and CDR2 ANQGSEA. Libraries were constructed by RT-PCR. Sequencing used an Illumina HiSeq 2500. In-frame beta chains were kept once TCRdb had trimmed the public reads at Q25 with fastp and called clones with MiXCR. For every CDR3 protein sequence, its rows merge into one entry that carries the most common genes and DNA. This sample lists about 190,000 distinct CDR3 sequences; around 15% were detected once. The ten largest clones represent approximately 25% of the sample.

These data come from a study of response to subunit inactivated influenza vaccine (dated by TCRdb to 2016 to 2019). Regarding the research as a whole: Deep quantitative T cell receptor repertoire profiling was used in the study to track responses to a trivalent subunit inactivated influenza vaccine. Findings and caveats that apply to the study as a whole: It was suggested by the authors that each seasonal influenza vaccination may recruit only a limited number of new T cells.

This TCR was recovered from a man aged 50 to 59 who received an inactivated influenza vaccine. Donor details come from another sample of the same person, matched by shared clones. The V gene is TRBV29-1 and the J gene is TRBJ2-7, with a weak D call of TRBD2 (6 bases match). The material was CD8+ T cells sorted from PBMCs, obtained around 5 days after vaccination. The nucleotides read TGCAGCGCTACCCCCCCGGGGAGGTACGAGCAGTACTTC. It specifies CSATPPGRYEQYF.